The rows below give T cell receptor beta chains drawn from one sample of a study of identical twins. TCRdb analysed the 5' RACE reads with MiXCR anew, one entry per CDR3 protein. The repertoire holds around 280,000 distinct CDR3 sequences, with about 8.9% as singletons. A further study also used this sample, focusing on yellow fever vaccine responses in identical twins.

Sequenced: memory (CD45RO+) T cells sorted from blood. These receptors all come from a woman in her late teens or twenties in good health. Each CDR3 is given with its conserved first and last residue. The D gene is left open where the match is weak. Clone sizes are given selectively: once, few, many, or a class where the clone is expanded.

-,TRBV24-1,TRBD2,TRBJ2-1,CATKPPPGLAEDNEQFF,TGTGCCACCAAGCCCCCCCCCGGACTAGCGGAGGACAATGAGCAGTTCTTC
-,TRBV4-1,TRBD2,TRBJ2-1,CASSQRTSGPYNEQFF,TGCGCCAGCAGCCAGAGGACTAGCGGCCCCTACAATGAGCAGTTCTTC
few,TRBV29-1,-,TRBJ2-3,CSERTTASTDTQYF,TGCAGCGAGCGGACAACCGCTAGCACAGATACGCAGTATTTT
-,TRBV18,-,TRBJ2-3,CASSPRGINSDTQYF,TGTGCCAGCTCACCACGTGGAATAAATTCAGATACGCAGTATTTT
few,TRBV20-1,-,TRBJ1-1,CSARAGLRNTEAFF,TGCAGTGCTAGAGCGGGGCTCAGGAACACTGAAGCTTTCTTT
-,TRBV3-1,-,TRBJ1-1,CASSLSALNTEAFF,TGTGCCAGCAGCCTAAGTGCCCTGAACACTGAAGCTTTCTTT
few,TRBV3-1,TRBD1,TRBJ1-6,CASSHADRGVSPLHF,TGTGCCAGCAGCCACGCCGACAGGGGTGTTTCACCCCTCCACTTT
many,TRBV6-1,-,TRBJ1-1,CASSEALFFTEAFF,TGTGCCAGCAGTGAAGCTCTTTTTTTCACTGAAGCTTTCTTT
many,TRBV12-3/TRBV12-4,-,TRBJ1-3,CASRPEESSGNTIYF,TGTGCCAGCAGGCCGGAGGAGAGCTCTGGAAACACCATATATTTT
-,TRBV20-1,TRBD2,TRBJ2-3,CSARDPWIAGYTDTQYF,TGCAGTGCTAGAGATCCTTGGATAGCGGGATACACAGATACGCAGTATTTT
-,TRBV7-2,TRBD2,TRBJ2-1,CASSLGGSGKGNEQFF,TGTGCCAGCAGCTTAGGGGGTAGCGGGAAAGGCAATGAGCAGTTCTTC
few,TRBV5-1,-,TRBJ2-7,CASSLGTGRVHEQYF,TGCGCCAGCAGCTTGGGTACAGGTAGGGTGCACGAGCAGTACTTC
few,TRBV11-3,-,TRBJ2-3,CASSLVFLTDTQYF,TGTGCCAGCAGCTTAGTGTTCCTCACAGATACGCAGTATTTT